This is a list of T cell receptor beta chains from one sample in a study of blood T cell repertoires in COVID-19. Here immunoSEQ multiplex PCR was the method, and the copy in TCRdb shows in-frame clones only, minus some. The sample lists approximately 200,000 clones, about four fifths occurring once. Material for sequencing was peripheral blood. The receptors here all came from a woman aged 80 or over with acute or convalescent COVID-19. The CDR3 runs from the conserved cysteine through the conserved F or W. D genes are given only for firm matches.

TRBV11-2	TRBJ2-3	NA	CASSLNSDTQYF
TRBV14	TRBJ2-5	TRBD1	CASSEYQDRDGSETQYF
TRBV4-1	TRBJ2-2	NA	CASSGLTNTEELFF
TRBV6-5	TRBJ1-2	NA	CASTSDTLDYGYTF
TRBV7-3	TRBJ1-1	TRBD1	CASSPTGGIATEAFF
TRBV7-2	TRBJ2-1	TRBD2	CASSWGRGVSYNEQFF
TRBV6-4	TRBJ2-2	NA	CASSAEVNTGELFF
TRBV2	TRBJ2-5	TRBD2	CATSPGTSAETQYF
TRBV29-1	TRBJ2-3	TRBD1	CSVRQGTGPTGTDTQYF
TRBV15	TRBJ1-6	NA	CATGHLGDSPLHF
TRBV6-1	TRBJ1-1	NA	CASSELRGAFF
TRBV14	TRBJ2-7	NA	CASSQFRGSEQYF
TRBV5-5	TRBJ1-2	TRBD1	CASSFERTGVSGYTF
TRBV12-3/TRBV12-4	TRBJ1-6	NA	CASSWAVNSPLHF
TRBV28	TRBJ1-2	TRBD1	CASSRTGYGYTF
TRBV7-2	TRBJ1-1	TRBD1	CASSSHGQGAEAFF
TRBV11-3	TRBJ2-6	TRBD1	CASSLPGQGGSGANVLTF
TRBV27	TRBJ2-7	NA	CASSFSGRAAYEQYF
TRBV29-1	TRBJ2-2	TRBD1	CSVLGQGASGELFF
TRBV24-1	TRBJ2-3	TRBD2	CATSDPGLADAADTQYF
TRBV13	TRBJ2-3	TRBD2	CASSLGWLAGSDTQYF
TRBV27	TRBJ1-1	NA	CASSRNRENTEAFF
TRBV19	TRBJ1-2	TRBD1	CASSIDRGGYGYTF
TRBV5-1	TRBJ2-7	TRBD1	CASSLEGTGWSEQYF
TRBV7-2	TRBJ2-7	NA	CASSLEPGELYEQYF
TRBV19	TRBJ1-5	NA	CASSIAIGGGQPQHF